This T cell receptor (beta chain) came from a study of OX40 agonist ivuxolimab in advanced cancers. Data came from immunoSEQ multiplex PCR; TCRdb stores just in-frame clones and leaves some out. This repertoire shows fewer than 40,000 clones, about four fifths found once; its top ten account for under 30%. The CDR3 runs to 20 residues. Germline assignment: CDR1 KGHSH and CDR2 LQKENI. Trimming removed 2 bases at V and 2 bases at J, with 27 bases between. V and J are TRBV18 and TRBJ2-5, with D tentatively TRBD1 or TRBD2 (5 bases each). The material sequenced was CD4+ or CD8+ T cells sorted from blood, taken in a trial of the OX40 agonist ivuxolimab. The TCR sequence derives from an adult with an advanced solid tumor such as melanoma, head and neck, liver or kidney cancer. The CDR3 sequence is CASSPEVPGTSMTNQETQYF. For the CDR3, the DNA is TGTGCCAGCTCACCAGAAGTGCCCGGGACCTCAATGACAAATCAAGAGACCCAGTACTTC.